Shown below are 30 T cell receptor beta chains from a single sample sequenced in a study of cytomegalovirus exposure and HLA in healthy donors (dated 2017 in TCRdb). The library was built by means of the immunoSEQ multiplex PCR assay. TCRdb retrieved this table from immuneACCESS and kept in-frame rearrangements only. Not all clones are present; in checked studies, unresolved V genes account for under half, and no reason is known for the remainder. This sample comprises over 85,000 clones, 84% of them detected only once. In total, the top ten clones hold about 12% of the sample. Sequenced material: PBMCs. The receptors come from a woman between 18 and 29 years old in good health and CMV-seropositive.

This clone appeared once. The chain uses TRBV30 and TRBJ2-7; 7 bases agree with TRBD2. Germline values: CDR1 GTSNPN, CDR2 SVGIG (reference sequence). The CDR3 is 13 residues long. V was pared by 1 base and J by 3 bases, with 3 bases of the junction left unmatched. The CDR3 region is CAWSASGVYEQYF. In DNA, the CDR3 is TGTGCCTGGAGTGCAAGCGGGGTCTACGAGCAGTACTTC. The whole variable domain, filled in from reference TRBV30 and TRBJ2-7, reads SQTIHQWPATLVQPVGSPLSLECTVEGTSNPNLYWYRQAAGRGLQLLFYSVGIGQISSEVPQNLSASRPQDRQFILSSKKLLLSDSGFYLCAWSASGVYEQYFGPGTRLTVT.

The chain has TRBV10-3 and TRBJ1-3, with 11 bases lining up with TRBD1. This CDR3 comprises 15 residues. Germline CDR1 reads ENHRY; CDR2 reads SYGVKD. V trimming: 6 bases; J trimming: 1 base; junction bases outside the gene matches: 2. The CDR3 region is CAIRGTGGSGNTIYF. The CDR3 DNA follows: TGTGCCATCAGGGGGACAGGGGGGTCTGGAAACACCATATATTTT.

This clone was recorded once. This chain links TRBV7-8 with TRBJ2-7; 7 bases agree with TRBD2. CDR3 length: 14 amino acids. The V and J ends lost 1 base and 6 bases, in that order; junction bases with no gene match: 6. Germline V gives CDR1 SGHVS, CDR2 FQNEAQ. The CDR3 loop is CASSLERGWSEQYF. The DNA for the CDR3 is TGTGCCAGCAGCTTAGAGCGGGGTTGGTCCGAGCAGTACTTC.

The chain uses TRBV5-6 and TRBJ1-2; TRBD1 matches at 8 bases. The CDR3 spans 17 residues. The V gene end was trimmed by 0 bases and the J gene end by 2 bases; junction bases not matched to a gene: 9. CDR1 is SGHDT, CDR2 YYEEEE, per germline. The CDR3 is CASSLGATGALNYGYTF. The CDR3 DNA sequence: TGTGCCAGCAGCTTGGGGGCGACAGGGGCCCTCAACTATGGCTACACCTTC.

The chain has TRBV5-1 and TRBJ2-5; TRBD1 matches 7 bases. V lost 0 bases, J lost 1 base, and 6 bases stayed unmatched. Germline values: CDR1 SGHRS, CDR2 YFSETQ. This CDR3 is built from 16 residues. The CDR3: CASSLAGTEAQETQYF. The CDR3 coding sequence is TGCGCCAGCAGCTTGGCTGGGACAGAGGCCCAAGAGACCCAGTACTTC.

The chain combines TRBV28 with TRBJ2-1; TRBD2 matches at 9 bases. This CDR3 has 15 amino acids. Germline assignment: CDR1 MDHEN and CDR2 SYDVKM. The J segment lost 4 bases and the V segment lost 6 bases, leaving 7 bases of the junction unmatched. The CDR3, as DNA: TGTGCCAGCAGCCCCCGCGGGGGGGTGTACAATGAGCAGTTCTTC. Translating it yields CASSPRGGVYNEQFF.

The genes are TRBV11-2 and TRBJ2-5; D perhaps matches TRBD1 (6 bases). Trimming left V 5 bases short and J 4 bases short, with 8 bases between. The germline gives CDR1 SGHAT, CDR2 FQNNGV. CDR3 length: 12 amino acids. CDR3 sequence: CASSPRGETQYF. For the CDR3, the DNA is TGTGCCAGCAGCCCCAGGGGAGAGACCCAGTACTTC.

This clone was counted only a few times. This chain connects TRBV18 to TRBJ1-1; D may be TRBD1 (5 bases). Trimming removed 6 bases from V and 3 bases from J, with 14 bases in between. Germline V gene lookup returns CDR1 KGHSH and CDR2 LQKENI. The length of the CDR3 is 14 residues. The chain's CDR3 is CASSLLDRDTEAFF. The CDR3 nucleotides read TGTGCCAGCTCGCTGTTAGACAGAGACACTGAAGCTTTCTTT.

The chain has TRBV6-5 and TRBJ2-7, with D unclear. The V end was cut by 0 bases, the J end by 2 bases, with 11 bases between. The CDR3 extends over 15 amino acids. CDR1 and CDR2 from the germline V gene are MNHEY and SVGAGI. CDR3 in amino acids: CASSYSSDQTYEQYF. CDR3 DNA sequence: TGTGCCAGCAGTTACTCGAGCGACCAAACCTACGAGCAGTACTTC.

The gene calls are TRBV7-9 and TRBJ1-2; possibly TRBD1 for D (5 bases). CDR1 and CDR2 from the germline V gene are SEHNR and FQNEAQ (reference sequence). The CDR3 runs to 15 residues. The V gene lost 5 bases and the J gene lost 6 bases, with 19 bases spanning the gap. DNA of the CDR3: TGTGCCAGCAGCCCCCCCCTAGACAGACTGGATGGCTACACCTTC. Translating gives CASSPPLDRLDGYTF.

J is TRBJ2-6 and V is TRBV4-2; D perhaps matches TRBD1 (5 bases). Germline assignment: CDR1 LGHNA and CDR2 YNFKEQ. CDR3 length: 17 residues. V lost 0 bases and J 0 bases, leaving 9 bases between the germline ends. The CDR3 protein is CASSQDGQNSGANVLTF. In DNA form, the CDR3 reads TGTGCCAGCAGCCAAGATGGACAAAACTCTGGGGCCAACGTCCTGACTTTC.

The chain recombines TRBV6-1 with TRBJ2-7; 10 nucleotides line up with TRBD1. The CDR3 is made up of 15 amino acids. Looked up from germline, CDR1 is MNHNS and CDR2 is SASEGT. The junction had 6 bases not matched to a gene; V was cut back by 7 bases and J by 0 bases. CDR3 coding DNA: TGTGCCAGCATGTGGACAGGGGGAAGCTCCTACGAGCAGTACTTC. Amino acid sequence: CASMWTGGSSYEQYF.

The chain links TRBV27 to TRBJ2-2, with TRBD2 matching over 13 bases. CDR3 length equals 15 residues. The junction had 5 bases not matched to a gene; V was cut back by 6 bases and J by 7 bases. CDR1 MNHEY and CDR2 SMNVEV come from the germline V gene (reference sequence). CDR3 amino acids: CASRLAGGNIGELFF. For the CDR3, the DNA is TGTGCCAGCAGACTAGCGGGGGGGAATATCGGGGAGCTGTTTTTT.

CDR3: CASRRGGGTDTQYF. Here the CDR3 DNA reads TGTGCCAGCCGGAGGGGGGGCGGCACAGATACGCAGTATTTT. The gene calls are TRBV25-1 and TRBJ2-3, with D perhaps TRBD2 (7 bases). The germline V gene encodes CDR1 MGHDK and CDR2 SYGVNS. Trimming pared 8 bases from V and 1 base from J, leaving 13 bases between. The CDR3 sequence is 14 residues long.

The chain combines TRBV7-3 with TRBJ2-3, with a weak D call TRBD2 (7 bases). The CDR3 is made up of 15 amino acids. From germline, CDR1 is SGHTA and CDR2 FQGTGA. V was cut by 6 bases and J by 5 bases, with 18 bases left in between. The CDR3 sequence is CASSPPGGGLDTQYF. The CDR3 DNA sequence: TGTGCCAGCAGTCCTCCGGGGGGCGGGCTAGATACGCAGTATTTT.

CDR3 amino acids: CANESLQGARTEAFF. CDR3 nucleotides: TGTGCCAACGAGTCCTTACAGGGGGCGCGGACTGAAGCTTTCTTT. V gene TRBV2 combines with J gene TRBJ1-1; 9 positions match TRBD1. The CDR3 length is 15 residues. Germline values: CDR1 SNHLY, CDR2 FYNNEI. V lost 10 bases to trimming and J lost 5 bases; unmatched junction nucleotides: 14.

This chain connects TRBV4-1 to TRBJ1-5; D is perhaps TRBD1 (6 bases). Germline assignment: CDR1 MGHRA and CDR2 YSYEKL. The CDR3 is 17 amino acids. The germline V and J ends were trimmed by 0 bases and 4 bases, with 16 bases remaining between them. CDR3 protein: CASSQDRLDSRNQPQHF. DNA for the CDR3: TGCGCCAGCAGCCAAGATCGGTTGGACAGCCGAAATCAGCCCCAGCATTTT.

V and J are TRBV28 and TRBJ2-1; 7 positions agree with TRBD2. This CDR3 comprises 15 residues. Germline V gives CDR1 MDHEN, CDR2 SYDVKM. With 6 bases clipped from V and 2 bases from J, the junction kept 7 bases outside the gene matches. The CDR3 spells CASSLQTSPYNEQFF. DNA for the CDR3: TGTGCCAGCAGCTTACAGACTAGCCCCTACAATGAGCAGTTCTTC.

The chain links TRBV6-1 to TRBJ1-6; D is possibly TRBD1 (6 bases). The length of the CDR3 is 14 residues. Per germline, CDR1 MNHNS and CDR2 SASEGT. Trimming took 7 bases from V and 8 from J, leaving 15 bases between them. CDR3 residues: CASTIQGPYSPLHF. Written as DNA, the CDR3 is TGTGCCAGCACCATACAGGGCCCTTATTCACCCCTCCACTTT.

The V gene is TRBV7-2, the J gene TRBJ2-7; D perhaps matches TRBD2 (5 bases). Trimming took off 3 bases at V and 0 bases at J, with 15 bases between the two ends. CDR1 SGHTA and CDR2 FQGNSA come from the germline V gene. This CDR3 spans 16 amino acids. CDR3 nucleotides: TGTGCCAGCAGCTTGGGCCCGGGAAAAATCTCCTACGAGCAGTACTTC. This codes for CASSLGPGKISYEQYF.

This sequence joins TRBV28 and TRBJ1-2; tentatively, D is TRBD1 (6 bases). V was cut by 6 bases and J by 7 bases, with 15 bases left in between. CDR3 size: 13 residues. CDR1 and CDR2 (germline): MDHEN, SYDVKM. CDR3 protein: CASRALRGRGYTF. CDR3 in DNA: TGTGCCAGCAGGGCCCTGCGGGGGCGTGGCTACACCTTC.

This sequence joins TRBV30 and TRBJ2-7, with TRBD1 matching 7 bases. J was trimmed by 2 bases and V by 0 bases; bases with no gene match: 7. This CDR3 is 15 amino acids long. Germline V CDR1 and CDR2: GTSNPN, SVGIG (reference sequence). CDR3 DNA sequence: TGTGCCTGGAGTGTACCTGGGACAGTCCCCTACGAGCAGTACTTC. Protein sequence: CAWSVPGTVPYEQYF.

The CDR3 DNA is TGTGCCAGCAGCTTAGCTGGGACAGCGGGGGGTTTCTACGAGCAGTACTTC. Translated, it gives CASSLAGTAGGFYEQYF. The chain employs TRBV7-8 and TRBJ2-7; 9 bases fit TRBD2. CDR1 and CDR2 from the germline V gene are SGHVS and FQNEAQ. The CDR3 totals 17 residues. V lost 0 bases, J lost 3 bases, and 9 bases stayed unmatched.

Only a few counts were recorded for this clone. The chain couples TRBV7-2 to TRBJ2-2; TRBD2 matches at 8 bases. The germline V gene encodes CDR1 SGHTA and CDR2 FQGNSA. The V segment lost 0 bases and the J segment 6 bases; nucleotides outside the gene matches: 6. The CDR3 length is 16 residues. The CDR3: CASSLAPWRGAGELFF. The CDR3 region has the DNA TGTGCCAGCAGCTTAGCCCCTTGGCGGGGGGCCGGGGAGCTGTTTTTT.

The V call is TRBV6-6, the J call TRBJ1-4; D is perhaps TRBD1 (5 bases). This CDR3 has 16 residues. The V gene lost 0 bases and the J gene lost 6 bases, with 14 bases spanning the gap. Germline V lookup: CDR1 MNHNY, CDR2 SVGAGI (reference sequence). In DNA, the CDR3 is TGTGCCAGCAGTTACTCTTTTCCAGGGTGGGATGAAAAACTGTTTTTT. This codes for CASSYSFPGWDEKLFF.

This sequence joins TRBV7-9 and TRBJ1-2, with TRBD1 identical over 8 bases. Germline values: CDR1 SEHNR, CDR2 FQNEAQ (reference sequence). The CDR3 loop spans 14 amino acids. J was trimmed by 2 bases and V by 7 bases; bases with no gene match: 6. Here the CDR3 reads CASNGDRRNYGYTF. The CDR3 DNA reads TGTGCCAGCAACGGGGACAGGCGGAACTATGGCTACACCTTC.

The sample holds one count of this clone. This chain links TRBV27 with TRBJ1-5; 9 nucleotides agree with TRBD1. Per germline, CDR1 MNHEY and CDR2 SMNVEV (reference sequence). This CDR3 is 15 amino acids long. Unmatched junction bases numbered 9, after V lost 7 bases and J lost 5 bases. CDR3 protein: CASTPGGQGYQPQHF. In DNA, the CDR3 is TGTGCCAGCACCCCAGGGGGACAGGGTTATCAGCCCCAGCATTTT.

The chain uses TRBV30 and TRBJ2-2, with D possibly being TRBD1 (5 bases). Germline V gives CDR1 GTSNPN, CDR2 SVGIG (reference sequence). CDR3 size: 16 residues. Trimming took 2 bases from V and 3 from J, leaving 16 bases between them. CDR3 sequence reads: CAWSPPPQGDTGELFF. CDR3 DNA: TGTGCCTGGAGTCCCCCCCCGCAGGGTGACACCGGGGAGCTGTTTTTT.

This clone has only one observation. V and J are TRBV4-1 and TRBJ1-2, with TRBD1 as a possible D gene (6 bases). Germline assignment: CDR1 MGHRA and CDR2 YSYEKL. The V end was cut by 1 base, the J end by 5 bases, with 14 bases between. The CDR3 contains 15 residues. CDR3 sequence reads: CASSQGTGTLYGYTF. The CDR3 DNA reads TGCGCCAGCAGCCAAGGAACCGGGACATTATATGGCTACACCTTC.

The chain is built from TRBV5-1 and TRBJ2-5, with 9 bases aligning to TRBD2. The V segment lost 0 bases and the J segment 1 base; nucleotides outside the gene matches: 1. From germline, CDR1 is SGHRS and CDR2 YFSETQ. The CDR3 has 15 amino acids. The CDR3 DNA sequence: TGCGCCAGCAGCTTGGCTAGCGGGGTCCAAGAGACCCAGTACTTC. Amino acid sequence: CASSLASGVQETQYF.